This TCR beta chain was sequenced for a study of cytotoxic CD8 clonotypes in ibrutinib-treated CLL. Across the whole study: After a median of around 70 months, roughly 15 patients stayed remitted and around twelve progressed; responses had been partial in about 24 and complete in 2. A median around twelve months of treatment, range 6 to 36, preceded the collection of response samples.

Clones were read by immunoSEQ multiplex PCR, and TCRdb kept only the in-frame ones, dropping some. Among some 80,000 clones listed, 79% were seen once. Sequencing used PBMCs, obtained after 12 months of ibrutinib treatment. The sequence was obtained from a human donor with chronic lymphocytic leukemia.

CDR3 nucleotides: TGTGCCAGCAGGAAGGGACTAGGGGTCCGCGAGCAGTACTTC. Translating it yields CASRKGLGVREQYF. The chain links TRBV2 to TRBJ2-7, with 8 bases lining up with TRBD2. The CDR3 runs 14 residues. Per germline, CDR1 SNHLY and CDR2 FYNNEI. Trimming removed 6 bases from V and 6 bases from J; junction bases left unmatched: 10.